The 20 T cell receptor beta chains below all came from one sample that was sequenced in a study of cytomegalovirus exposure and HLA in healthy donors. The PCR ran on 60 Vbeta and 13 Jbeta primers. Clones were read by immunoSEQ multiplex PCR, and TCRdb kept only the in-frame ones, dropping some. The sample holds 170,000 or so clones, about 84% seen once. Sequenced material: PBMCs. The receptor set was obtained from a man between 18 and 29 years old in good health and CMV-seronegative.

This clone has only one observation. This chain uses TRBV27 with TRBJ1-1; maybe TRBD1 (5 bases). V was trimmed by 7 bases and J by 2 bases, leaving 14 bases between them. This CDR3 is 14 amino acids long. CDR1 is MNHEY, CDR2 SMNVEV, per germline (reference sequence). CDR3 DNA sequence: TGTGCCAGCATATCTTCCGACAGCAACACTGAAGCTTTCTTT. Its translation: CASISSDSNTEAFF.

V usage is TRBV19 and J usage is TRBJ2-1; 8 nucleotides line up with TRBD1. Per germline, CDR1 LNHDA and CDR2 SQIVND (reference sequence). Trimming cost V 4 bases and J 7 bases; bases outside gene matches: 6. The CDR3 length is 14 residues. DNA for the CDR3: TGTGCCAGTAGTACCCAGGGGGCTGCGAATGAGCAGTTCTTC. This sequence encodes CASSTQGAANEQFF.

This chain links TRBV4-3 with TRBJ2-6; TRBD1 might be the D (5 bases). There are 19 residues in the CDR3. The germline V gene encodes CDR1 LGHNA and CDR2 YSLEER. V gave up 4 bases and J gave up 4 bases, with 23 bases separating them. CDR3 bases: TGCGCCAGCAGCCTTATTTTAGGGGCTGGAATTAGCGGGGCCAACGTCCTGACTTTC. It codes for CASSLILGAGISGANVLTF.

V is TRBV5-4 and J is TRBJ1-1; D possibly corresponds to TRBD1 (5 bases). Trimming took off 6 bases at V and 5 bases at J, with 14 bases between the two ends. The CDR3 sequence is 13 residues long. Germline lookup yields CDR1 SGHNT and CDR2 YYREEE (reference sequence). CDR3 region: CASTQGIGTEAFF. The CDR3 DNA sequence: TGTGCCAGCACTCAGGGAATCGGGACTGAAGCTTTCTTT.

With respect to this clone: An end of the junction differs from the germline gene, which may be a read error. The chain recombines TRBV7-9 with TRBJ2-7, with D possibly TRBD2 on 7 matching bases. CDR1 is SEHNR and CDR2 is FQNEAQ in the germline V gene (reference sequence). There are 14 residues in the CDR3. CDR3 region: CSSSLGGGFDEQYF. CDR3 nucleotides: TGTTCCAGCAGCTTAGGGGGAGGGTTCGACGAGCAGTACTTC.

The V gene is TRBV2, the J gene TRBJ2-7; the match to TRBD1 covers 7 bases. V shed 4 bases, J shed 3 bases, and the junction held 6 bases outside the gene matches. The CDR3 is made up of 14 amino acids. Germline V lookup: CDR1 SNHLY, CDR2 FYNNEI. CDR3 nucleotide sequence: TGTGCCAGCAGTGTTTGGCAGGGGGTCTACGAGCAGTACTTC. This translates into CASSVWQGVYEQYF.

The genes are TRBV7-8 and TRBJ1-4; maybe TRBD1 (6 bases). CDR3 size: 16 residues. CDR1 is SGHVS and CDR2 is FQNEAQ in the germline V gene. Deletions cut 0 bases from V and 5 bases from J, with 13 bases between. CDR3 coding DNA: TGTGCCAGCAGCTTAGCGATTTTCAGGGGAAATGAAAAACTGTTTTTT. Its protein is CASSLAIFRGNEKLFF.

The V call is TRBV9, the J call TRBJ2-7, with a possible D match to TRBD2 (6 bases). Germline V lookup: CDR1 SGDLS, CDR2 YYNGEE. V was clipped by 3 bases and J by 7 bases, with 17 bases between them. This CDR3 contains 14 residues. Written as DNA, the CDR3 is TGTGCCAGCAGCGATGGGGACCCCGGGGGTGAGCAGTACTTC. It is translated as CASSDGDPGGEQYF. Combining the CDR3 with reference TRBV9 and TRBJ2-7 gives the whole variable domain DSGVTQTPKHLITATGQRVTLRCSPRSGDLSVYWYQQSLDQGLQFLIQYYNGEERAKGNILERFSAQQFPDLHSELNLSSLELGDSALYFCASSDGDPGGEQYFGPGTRLTVT.

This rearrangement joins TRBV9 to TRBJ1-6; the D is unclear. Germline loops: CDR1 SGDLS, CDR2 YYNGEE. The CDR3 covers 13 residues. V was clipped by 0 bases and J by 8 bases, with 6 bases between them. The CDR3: CASSVGYYSPLHF. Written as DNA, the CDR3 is TGTGCCAGCAGCGTAGGTTATTATTCACCCCTCCACTTT. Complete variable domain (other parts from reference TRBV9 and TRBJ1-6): DSGVTQTPKHLITATGQRVTLRCSPRSGDLSVYWYQQSLDQGLQFLIQYYNGEERAKGNILERFSAQQFPDLHSELNLSSLELGDSALYFCASSVGYYSPLHFGNGTRLTVT.

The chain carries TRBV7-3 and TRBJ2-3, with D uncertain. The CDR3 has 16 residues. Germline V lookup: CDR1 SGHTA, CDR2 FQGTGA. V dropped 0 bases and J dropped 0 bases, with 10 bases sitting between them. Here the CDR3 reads CASSLTGRISTDTQYF. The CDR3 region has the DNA TGTGCCAGCAGCTTAACGGGCCGGATTAGCACAGATACGCAGTATTTT.

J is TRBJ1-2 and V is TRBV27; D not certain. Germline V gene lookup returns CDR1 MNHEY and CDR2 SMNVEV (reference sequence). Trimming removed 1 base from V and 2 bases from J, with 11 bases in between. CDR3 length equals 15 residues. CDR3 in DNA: TGTGCCAGCAGTTTATTCGCCGGTTCCAACTATGGCTACACCTTC. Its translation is CASSLFAGSNYGYTF.

CDR3 in amino acids: CASSFGGRDYNEQFF. CDR3 nucleotide sequence: TGTGCCAGCAGCTTCGGCGGGAGGGATTACAATGAGCAGTTCTTC. The chain couples TRBV5-4 to TRBJ2-1; 9 nucleotides match TRBD2. J gave up 4 bases and V 2 bases, and 4 bases lay outside the gene matches. Germline V gene sequence: CDR1 SGHNT, CDR2 YYREEE (reference sequence). This CDR3 spans 15 amino acids.

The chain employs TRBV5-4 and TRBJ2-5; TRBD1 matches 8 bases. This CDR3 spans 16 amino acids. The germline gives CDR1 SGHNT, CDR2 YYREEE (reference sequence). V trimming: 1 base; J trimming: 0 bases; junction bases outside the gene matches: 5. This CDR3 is CASSLRQGADQETQYF. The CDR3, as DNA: TGTGCCAGCAGCTTGAGGCAGGGGGCAGACCAAGAGACCCAGTACTTC.

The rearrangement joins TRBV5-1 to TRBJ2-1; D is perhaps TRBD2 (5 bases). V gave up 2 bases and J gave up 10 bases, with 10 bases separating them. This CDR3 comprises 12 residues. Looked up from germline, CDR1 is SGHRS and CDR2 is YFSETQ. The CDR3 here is CASSLGGREQFF. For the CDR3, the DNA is TGCGCCAGCAGCTTAGGCGGGCGGGAGCAGTTCTTC. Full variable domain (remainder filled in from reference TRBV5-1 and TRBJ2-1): KAGVTQTPRYLIKTRGQQVTLSCSPISGHRSVSWYQQTPGQGLQFLFEYFSETQRNKGNFPGRFSGRQFSNSRSEMNVSTLELGDSALYLCASSLGGREQFFGPGTRLTVL.

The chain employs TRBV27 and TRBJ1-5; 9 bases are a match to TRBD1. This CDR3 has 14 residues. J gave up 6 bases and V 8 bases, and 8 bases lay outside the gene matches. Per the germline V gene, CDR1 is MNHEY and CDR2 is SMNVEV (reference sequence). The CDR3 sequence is CASGTGGGIQPQHF. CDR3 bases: TGTGCCAGCGGAACAGGGGGCGGAATTCAGCCCCAGCATTTT.

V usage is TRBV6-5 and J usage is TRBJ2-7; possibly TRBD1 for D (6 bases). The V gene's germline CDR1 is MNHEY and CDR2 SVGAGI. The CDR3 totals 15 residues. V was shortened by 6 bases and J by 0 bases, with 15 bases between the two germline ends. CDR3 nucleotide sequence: TGTGCCAGCAGCCCTGGGACATCGAGCTCCTACGAGCAGTACTTC. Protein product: CASSPGTSSSYEQYF.

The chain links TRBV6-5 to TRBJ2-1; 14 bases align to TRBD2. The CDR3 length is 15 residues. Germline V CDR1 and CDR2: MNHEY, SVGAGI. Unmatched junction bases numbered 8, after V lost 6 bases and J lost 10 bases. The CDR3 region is CASSPGTSGSREQFF. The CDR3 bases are TGTGCCAGCAGCCCCGGGACTAGCGGGAGCCGGGAGCAGTTCTTC.

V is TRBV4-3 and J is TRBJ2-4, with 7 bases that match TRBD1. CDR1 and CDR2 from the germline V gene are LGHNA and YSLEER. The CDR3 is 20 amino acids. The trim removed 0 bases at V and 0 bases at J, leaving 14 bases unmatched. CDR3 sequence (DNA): TGCGCCAGCAGCCAAGATTTTTTGGGCAGGGGGACGGTAGCCAAAAACATTCAGTACTTC. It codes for CASSQDFLGRGTVAKNIQYF.

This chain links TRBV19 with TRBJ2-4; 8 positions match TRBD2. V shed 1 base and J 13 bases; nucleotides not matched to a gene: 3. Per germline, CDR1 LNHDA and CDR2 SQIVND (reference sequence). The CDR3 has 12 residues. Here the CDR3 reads CASSIAGGPQYF. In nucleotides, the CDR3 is TGTGCCAGTAGTATAGCGGGAGGGCCACAGTACTTC.

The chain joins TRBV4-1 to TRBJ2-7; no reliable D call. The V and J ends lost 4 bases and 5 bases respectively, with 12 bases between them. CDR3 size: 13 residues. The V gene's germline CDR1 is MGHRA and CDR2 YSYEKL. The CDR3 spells CASSPDVVDEQYF. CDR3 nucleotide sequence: TGCGCCAGCAGCCCAGACGTAGTGGACGAGCAGTACTTC.